This entry concerns a single T cell receptor (beta chain). Its antigen is undetermined. The sample is drawn from a study of T cell repertoires in cytomegalovirus infection. As for the study in general: Indications of both CMV infection and matching HLA type were provided by public TCR beta signatures. General study results and limits: Clonotype analysis showed dominance of the ex vivo response by HLA-C-restricted CMV-specific TCR beta clonotypes.

Trimming removed 1 base at V and 0 bases at J, with 9 bases between. There are 15 residues in the CDR3. Germline V lookup: CDR1 SEHNR, CDR2 FQNEAQ (reference sequence). TCRdb re-derived calls from the reads in MiXCR, one entry per CDR3 protein. The data show fewer than 650,000 distinct CDR3 sequences, about 40% seen once. The source material was cultured PBMCs, sampled from culture after CMV antigen stimulation. The receptor comes from a human donor in good health (CMV status not recorded). Some clones in this sample may be carry-over from other donors' samples. The chain uses TRBV7-9 and TRBJ1-1; weak D call: TRBD1 (6 bases). The CDR3 loop is CASSLGGAMNTEAFF. In DNA form, the CDR3 reads TGTGCCAGCAGCTTAGGGGGGGCGATGAACACTGAAGCTTTCTTT.